The entry below describes one TCR beta chain. Its antigen is not identified. This sample also contains other DNA sequences that code for the same CDR3. Sequencing was performed with immunoSEQ multiplex PCR; in TCRdb, only in-frame clones are kept and a portion is missing. The table includes about 2.1 million clones, 80% to 95% detected once. Naive CD8 cells lacked CD45RO, underwent positive selection for CCR7 and left out terminally differentiated effector memory CD45RA+ cells. These data originate in a study of shared clonotypes between healthy human individuals. Study-wide results and limits: Naive subsets tended to show greater estimated richness than memory subsets. Sample collection involved blood only; tissue repertoires are likely different.

Germline CDR1 and CDR2: MDHEN and SYDVKM. This CDR3 comprises 12 residues. V lost 6 bases and J lost 4, with 10 bases in between. V and J are TRBV28 and TRBJ2-7, with D perhaps matching TRBD1 (6 bases). The sequence was obtained from a man younger than 35 in good health. Some clones in this sample may be carry-over from other donors' samples. Sequenced: naive CD8+ T cells from PBMCs. As DNA, the CDR3 is TGTGCCAGCAGCTTGGACAGTTACGAGCAGTACTTC. The encoded protein is CASSLDSYEQYF.